This T cell receptor beta chain was obtained from a study of blood T cell repertoires in COVID-19. As for the study in general: Collection of acute and convalescent COVID-19 samples took place in the United States, Italy and Spain. PBMCs, B-cell-depleted T cells, or T cells were the source of the cDNA or gDNA that made up the material.

This clone was detected a few times. Per the study methods: Using reference gene primer amplification, nucleated cell counts were estimated. This table comes from immunoSEQ multiplex PCR, and its TCRdb copy is limited to in-frame clones, with some not included. That table is the source of V, J and clone size, and D and trimming were worked out from the DNA. The table has fewer than 250,000 clones, 88% seen once; the top ten hold 1.5% to 2%. The sequence was collected from a man between 65 and 85 years old with acute or convalescent COVID-19. The sequencing input was peripheral blood.

The CDR3 sequence is CASREDSFTGELFF. CDR3 nucleotides: TGTGCCAGCAGGGAGGACAGTTTCACCGGGGAGCTGTTTTTT. J is TRBJ2-2 and V is TRBV27; perhaps TRBD1 as D (6 bases). Germline V CDR1 and CDR2: MNHEY, SMNVEV (reference sequence). The CDR3 runs to 14 residues. V shed 6 bases and J shed 4 bases, with 12 bases lying between them.